The 28 T cell receptor beta chains below all came from one sample that was sequenced in a study of blood T cell repertoires in COVID-19. Here immunoSEQ multiplex PCR was the method, and the copy in TCRdb shows in-frame clones only, minus some. The repertoire holds some 81,000 clones, with nearly 95% as singletons. Input material: peripheral blood. Source of these receptors: a human donor with active COVID-19. The donor label of this sample is uncertain.

The chain joins TRBV12-5 to TRBJ1-5, with 11 bases aligning to TRBD1. Germline values: CDR1 LGHNT, CDR2 FRNRAP. The V segment lost 7 bases and the J segment 8 bases; nucleotides outside the gene matches: 10. CDR3 length: 15 residues. CDR3 loop: CASAGGTGGWEPQHF. CDR3 in DNA: TGTGCTAGTGCCGGGGGGACAGGGGGATGGGAGCCCCAGCATTTT.

The genes are TRBV28 and TRBJ1-1; D is unresolved. The CDR3 contains 15 residues. Germline V lookup: CDR1 MDHEN, CDR2 SYDVKM. Trimming removed 2 bases at V and 4 bases at J, with 14 bases between. The CDR3 DNA is TGTGCCAGCAGTTTAATCCCCTCGGTTGGCACTGAAGCTTTCTTT. Its translation is CASSLIPSVGTEAFF.

V gene TRBV5-8 combines with J gene TRBJ1-2, with 9 bases matching TRBD1. CDR1 is SGHTS, CDR2 YDEGEE, per germline. V was pared by 0 bases and J by 2 bases, with 2 bases of the junction left unmatched. This CDR3 contains 15 residues. The CDR3, as DNA: TGTGCCAGCAGCTTGGCCGACAGGGGGAACTATGGCTACACCTTC. This translates into CASSLADRGNYGYTF.

The chain couples TRBV7-9 to TRBJ1-6; D remains unclear. With 4 bases removed from V and 7 bases from J, the gap between germline ends came to 5 bases. The CDR3 has 12 amino acids. In germline, CDR1 is SEHNR, CDR2 FQNEAQ (reference sequence). CDR3 in amino acids: CASSSGNSPLHF. CDR3 bases: TGTGCCAGCAGCTCAGGAAATTCACCCCTCCACTTT.

The rearrangement joins TRBV6-5 to TRBJ1-5; unclear D gene. The V end lost 6 bases, the J end lost 2 bases, and 14 bases lay between the germline ends. CDR1 is MNHEY and CDR2 is SVGAGI in the germline V gene. This CDR3 comprises 15 residues. The CDR3 region is CASRAGRSGNQPQHF. CDR3 in DNA: TGTGCCAGCAGGGCCGGCCGGAGTGGCAATCAGCCCCAGCATTTT.

The V and J genes are TRBV24-1 and TRBJ2-1, with 8 nucleotides matching TRBD2. V lost 2 bases and J lost 7; bases outside the gene matches: 9. This CDR3 has 16 residues. Per germline, CDR1 KGHDR and CDR2 SFDVKD. The CDR3 loop is CATSDSSGGRSNEQFF. CDR3 nucleotides: TGTGCCACCAGTGATTCCTCGGGAGGGAGGTCAAATGAGCAGTTCTTC.

The chain carries TRBV7-8 and TRBJ1-2, with 11 bases that match TRBD1. Germline CDR1 reads SGHVS; CDR2 reads FQNEAQ. V shed 2 bases, J shed 1 base, and the junction held 9 bases outside the gene matches. The CDR3 is 18 residues long. CDR3 nucleotide sequence: TGTGCCAGCAGCTTATTCTTCCGGGACAGGGGGGTTAACTATGGCTACACCTTC. Amino acid sequence: CASSLFFRDRGVNYGYTF.

This chain uses TRBV28 with TRBJ1-5; D unclear. CDR3 length: 13 amino acids. Looked up from germline, CDR1 is MDHEN and CDR2 is SYDVKM. V lost 6 bases, J lost 5 bases, and 11 bases lay in between. CDR3 residues: CASRSSGDQPQHF. DNA for the CDR3: TGTGCCAGCAGGTCGAGCGGGGATCAGCCCCAGCATTTT.

As DNA, the CDR3 is TGTGCCAGCAGCCCTCCAGACAGGGGTGAGCAGTTCTTC. Its protein is CASSPPDRGEQFF. The J gene is TRBJ2-1, the V gene TRBV3-1 (or the pseudogene TRBV3-2); 8 bases agree with TRBD1. J gave up 9 bases and V 4 bases, and 5 bases lay outside the gene matches. Germline V lookup: CDR1 LGHDT, CDR2 YNNKEL (reference sequence). The CDR3 runs to 13 residues.

V usage is TRBV7-9 and J usage is TRBJ2-2; a weak D match, TRBD1 (5 bases). The CDR3 covers 15 residues. Germline V gene lookup returns CDR1 SEHNR and CDR2 FQNEAQ (reference sequence). Trimming removed 2 bases at V and 6 bases at J, with 13 bases between. The CDR3 DNA follows: TGTGCCAGCAGCTTAAGGGGCTACAATGCCGGGGAGCTGTTTTTT. It specifies CASSLRGYNAGELFF. The whole variable domain, filled in from reference TRBV7-9 and TRBJ2-2, reads DTGVSQNPRHKITKRGQNVTFRCDPISEHNRLYWYRQTLGQGPEFLTYFQNEAQLEKSRLLSDRFSAERPKGSFSTLEIQRTEQGDSAMYLCASSLRGYNAGELFFGEGSRLTVL.

The rearrangement links TRBV27 to TRBJ2-7; 10 nucleotides match TRBD1. Germline assignment: CDR1 MNHEY and CDR2 SMNVEV (reference sequence). The CDR3 sequence is 15 residues long. V shed 4 bases, J shed 3 bases, and the junction held 6 bases outside the gene matches. CDR3 coding DNA: TGTGCCAGCAGTTCCCCGACAGGGGGCAGCTACGAGCAGTACTTC. Protein product: CASSSPTGGSYEQYF.

With respect to this clone: The junction departs from germline at one end; a sequencing error may be responsible. This sequence joins TRBV7-9 and TRBJ2-7; 10 bases map to TRBD2. Germline CDR1 is SEHNR and CDR2 is FQNEAQ (reference sequence). The CDR3 extends over 11 amino acids. Here the CDR3 DNA reads TGTGCCAGCAGCTCCGGGACTAGCGTGATTTTC. It specifies CASSSGTSVIF.

This chain joins TRBV10-3 and TRBJ2-2; no reliable D call. From germline, CDR1 is ENHRY and CDR2 SYGVKD. V was clipped by 10 bases and J by 2 bases, with 14 bases between them. This CDR3 region has 14 residues. The CDR3 DNA reads as TGTGCCACCGTTGGGCGTGCTAACACCGGGGAGCTGTTTTTT. This encodes CATVGRANTGELFF.

The rearrangement links TRBV12-5 to TRBJ2-7; TRBD2 matches 10 bases. This CDR3 has 13 amino acids. Germline CDR1 reads LGHNT; CDR2 reads FRNRAP. V was clipped by 6 bases and J by 3 bases; unmatched bases: 2. CDR3 in amino acids: CASGSGGGYEQYF. The CDR3 region has the DNA TGTGCTAGTGGGAGCGGGGGGGGCTACGAGCAGTACTTC.

The chain links TRBV5-6 to TRBJ2-2; TRBD2 might be the D (6 bases). The V and J ends lost 7 bases and 5 bases respectively, with 15 bases between them. The CDR3 runs 14 residues. Germline V gene sequence: CDR1 SGHDT, CDR2 YYEEEE. The CDR3 region has the DNA TGTGCCAGCGGATGGGGACTTGATACCGGGGAGCTGTTTTTT. It specifies CASGWGLDTGELFF.

The gene calls are TRBV14 and TRBJ2-3, with 10 positions matching TRBD2. This CDR3 spans 16 amino acids. CDR1 is SGHDN and CDR2 is FVKESK in the germline V gene. With V trimmed by 1 base and J by 7 bases, 8 bases remained unmatched. CDR3 sequence reads: CASSQVGLARTNTQYF. As DNA, the CDR3 is TGTGCCAGCAGCCAAGTGGGACTAGCGAGAACGAATACGCAGTATTTT.

The chain joins TRBV6-5 to TRBJ2-1; no clear D gene. V gave up 0 bases and J gave up 8 bases, with 8 bases separating them. Germline V gives CDR1 MNHEY, CDR2 SVGAGI. CDR3 length: 13 amino acids. CDR3 coding DNA: TGTGCCAGCAGTTACTCGCAACGGTATGAGCAGTTCTTC. This translates into CASSYSQRYEQFF.

This chain connects TRBV28 to TRBJ1-3, with 9 bases matching TRBD1. Germline assignment: CDR1 MDHEN and CDR2 SYDVKM. Trimming at V came to 6 bases and at J to 3 bases, leaving 3 bases not matched to a gene. The CDR3 is made up of 14 amino acids. The CDR3 DNA follows: TGTGCCAGCAGCTGGGGACAGGGTGGAAACACCATATATTTT. Protein sequence: CASSWGQGGNTIYF. Supplemented by reference TRBV28 and TRBJ1-3, the full variable domain reads DVKVTQSSRYLVKRTGEKVFLECVQDMDHENMFWYRQDPGLGLRLIYFSYDVKMKEKGDIPEGYSVSREKKERFSLILESASTNQTSMYLCASSWGQGGNTIYFGEGSWLTVV.

J is TRBJ2-3 and V is TRBV6-5, with TRBD2 matching over 12 bases. The V and J ends lost 5 bases and 5 bases, in that order; junction bases with no gene match: 5. This CDR3 has 15 amino acids. The germline V gene encodes CDR1 MNHEY and CDR2 SVGAGI. The CDR3 bases are TGTGCCAGCAGTAACCTAGCGGGGGGGCAAGATACGCAGTATTTT. Translated: CASSNLAGGQDTQYF.

The rearrangement links TRBV6-1 to TRBJ2-5, with D possibly matching TRBD2 (5 bases). The CDR3 covers 14 residues. CDR1 and CDR2 from the germline V gene are MNHNS and SASEGT. V was clipped by 3 bases and J by 4 bases, with 12 bases between them. The CDR3 nucleotides are TGTGCCAGCAGTGAGGTTCGAGGGTTAGAGACCCAGTACTTC. Encoded protein: CASSEVRGLETQYF.

The chain employs TRBV11-2 and TRBJ2-1; 8 bases match TRBD1. The trim removed 5 bases at V and 2 bases at J, leaving 5 bases unmatched. CDR3 size: 15 residues. CDR1 and CDR2 from the germline V gene are SGHAT and FQNNGV. The CDR3, as DNA: TGTGCCAGCAGCGGAGACAGGGGTACCTACAATGAGCAGTTCTTC. It yields the protein CASSGDRGTYNEQFF.

V and J are TRBV5-1 and TRBJ1-1; 7 bases map to TRBD1. CDR1 is SGHRS and CDR2 is YFSETQ in the germline V gene. CDR3 length equals 15 residues. Losses at the gene ends were 3 bases for V and 6 bases for J; bases not matched to a gene: 11. As DNA, the CDR3 is TGCGCCAGCAGCTCTTACAGGGGCGAAGGGCCTGAAGCTTTCTTT. Translation: CASSSYRGEGPEAFF.

J is TRBJ2-1 and V is TRBV5-1; D ambiguous. The V end lost 0 bases, the J end lost 8 bases, and 12 bases lay between the germline ends. The CDR3 contains 14 residues. The germline gives CDR1 SGHRS, CDR2 YFSETQ. The CDR3 bases are TGCGCCAGCAGCTTGGAGCCTAGATCCGATGAGCAGTTCTTC. Translated, it gives CASSLEPRSDEQFF.

The rearrangement links TRBV18 to TRBJ1-6; 9 bases line up with TRBD1. The CDR3 is made up of 15 amino acids. The ends lost 3 bases at V and 5 bases at J; junction bases unmatched: 2. Germline values: CDR1 KGHSH, CDR2 LQKENI. The CDR3 sequence: CASSPTGGNNSPLHF. DNA of the CDR3: TGTGCCAGCTCACCGACAGGGGGGAATAATTCACCCCTCCACTTT.

This chain connects TRBV6-1 to TRBJ1-3; D is uncertain. CDR1 MNHNS and CDR2 SASEGT come from the germline V gene. Trimming took off 0 bases at V and 0 bases at J, with 6 bases between the two ends. This CDR3 has 15 residues. Here the CDR3 reads CASSEAQSSGNTIYF. The CDR3 DNA follows: TGTGCCAGCAGTGAAGCACAGAGCTCTGGAAACACCATATATTTT.

This chain joins TRBV2 and TRBJ2-2, with TRBD1 matching over 8 bases. CDR1 SNHLY and CDR2 FYNNEI come from the germline V gene. The V and J ends lost 6 bases and 0 bases, in that order; junction bases with no gene match: 3. The CDR3 totals 15 residues. CDR3 nucleotide sequence: TGTGCCAGCAGAGAACAGGGGGCGAACACCGGGGAGCTGTTTTTT. Protein sequence: CASREQGANTGELFF.

V is TRBV11-2 and J is TRBJ1-1, with 7 positions matching TRBD1. The CDR3 has 13 residues. Trimming took 5 bases from V and 3 from J; bases not matched to a gene: 3. Looked up from germline, CDR1 is SGHAT and CDR2 is FQNNGV. The CDR3 is CASSHRGDTEAFF. CDR3 in DNA: TGTGCCAGCAGCCACAGGGGTGACACTGAAGCTTTCTTT.

V usage is TRBV11-2 and J usage is TRBJ2-5; D is possibly TRBD2 (6 bases). The V end was cut by 5 bases, the J end by 8 bases, with 24 bases between. This CDR3 has 16 residues. The V gene's germline CDR1 is SGHAT and CDR2 FQNNGV. Written as DNA, the CDR3 is TGTGCCAGCAGCCCCTTGACGGGGGACGGACTATTTACCCAGTACTTC. As protein: CASSPLTGDGLFTQYF.